This T cell receptor beta chain was documented in a study of CD8 T cells in Susac syndrome. Across the study: Within the sequenced Susac syndrome patient group, five or six exhibited active disease and roughly 8 were in remission.

cDNA came from roughly 0.53 to 1 ug RNA primed by random hexamers. Amplification of TCR beta CDR3 by immunoSEQ multiplex PCR spanned 54 Vbeta and 13 Jbeta. Each CDR3 protein gets one entry after TCRdb re-called the immunoSEQ multiplex PCR reads with MiXCR. The data hold approximately 94,000 distinct CDR3 sequences, with 95% observed a single time. Overall study findings and caveats: CD8+ clonal expansion in Susac was maximal in TEMRA cells and in active patients.

As to this clonotype: As yet, its antigen is unknown.

CDR3 length: 12 residues. V was pared by 0 bases and J by 9 bases, with 7 bases between. Germline V gene lookup returns CDR1 LGHNA and CDR2 YNFKEQ. V is TRBV4-2 and J is TRBJ2-3; unclear D gene. What was sequenced was CD8+ T cells from PBMCs. The clonotype originates from a human donor with Susac syndrome. CDR3 region: CASSQEVGTQYF. CDR3 nucleotide sequence: TGTGCCAGCAGCCAAGAGGTTGGGACGCAGTATTTT.